Below, 2 T cell receptor beta chains from the same sample are listed, as sequenced in a study of vaccination and CD4 T cells after COVID-19. An Oncomine TCR Beta short-read assay was used to sequence the DNA from cultured CD4+ T cells. Once CD4+ T cells had been cultured, genomic DNA was extracted from them. One entry per CDR3 protein results from TCRdb running MiXCR on the PCR reads. Here the sample spans some 9,900 distinct CDR3 sequences, about 32% being singletons. Treatment described: approximately 9-day PBMC culture with coronavirus spike peptide pools or control peptides (ViraFEST assay). It was before the COVID-19 pandemic (2011-2018) that the unexposed donor's CD4+ T cells were collected. Their antigens are not known. Input material: CD4+ T cells from blood, cultured in vitro. These receptors were taken from a human donor in good health.

This clonotype was seen only a few times. This rearrangement joins TRBV19 to TRBJ1-5; 9 positions agree with TRBD1. CDR1 is LNHDA and CDR2 is SQIVND in the germline V gene (reference sequence). The V segment lost 7 bases and the J segment 7 bases; nucleotides outside the gene matches: 14. CDR3 size: 16 residues. The CDR3 spells CASTQGGQGGKQPQHF. The CDR3 DNA sequence: TGTGCCAGTACCCAAGGGGGACAGGGAGGTAAACAGCCCCAGCATTTT.

Turning to this clonotype: The junction differs from germline at one of its ends, possibly a read error. J is TRBJ1-5 and V is TRBV20-1, with D hard to call. This CDR3 is built from 13 residues. Germline assignment: CDR1 DFQATT and CDR2 SNEGSKA (reference sequence). CDR3 bases: TGCAGTGCTGGAGAGTCCCCTGGTCAGCCCCAGCATTTT. Protein sequence: CSAGESPGQPQHF.